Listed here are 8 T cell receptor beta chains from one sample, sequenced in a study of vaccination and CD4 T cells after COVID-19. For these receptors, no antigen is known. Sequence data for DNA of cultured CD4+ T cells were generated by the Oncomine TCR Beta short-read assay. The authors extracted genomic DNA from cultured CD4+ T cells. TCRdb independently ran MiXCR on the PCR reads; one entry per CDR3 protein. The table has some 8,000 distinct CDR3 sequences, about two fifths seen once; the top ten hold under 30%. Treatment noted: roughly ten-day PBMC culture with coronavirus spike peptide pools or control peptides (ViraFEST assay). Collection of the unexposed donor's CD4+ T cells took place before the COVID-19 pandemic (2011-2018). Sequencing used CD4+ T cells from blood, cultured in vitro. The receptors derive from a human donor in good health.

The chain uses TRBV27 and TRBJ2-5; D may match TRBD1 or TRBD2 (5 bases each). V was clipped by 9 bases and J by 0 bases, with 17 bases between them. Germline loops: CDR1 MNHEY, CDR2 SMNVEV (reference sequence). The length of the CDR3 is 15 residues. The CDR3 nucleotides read TGTGCCAGTTCCGGGACGAGTTCGTACCAAGAGACCCAGTACTTC. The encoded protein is CASSGTSSYQETQYF.

Here the CDR3 reads CASSPEGYGYTF. The CDR3 DNA is TGTGCCAGCAGCCCGGAGGGGTATGGCTACACCTTC. This chain links TRBV27 with TRBJ1-2; tentative D call: TRBD1 (5 bases). With 6 bases removed from V and 5 bases from J, the gap between germline ends came to 10 bases. The CDR3 has 12 amino acids. Germline V CDR1 and CDR2: MNHEY, SMNVEV (reference sequence).

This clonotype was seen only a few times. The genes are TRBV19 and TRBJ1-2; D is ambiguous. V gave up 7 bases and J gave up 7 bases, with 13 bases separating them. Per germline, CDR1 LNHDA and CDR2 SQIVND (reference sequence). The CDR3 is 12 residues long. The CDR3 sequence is CASNGPWGGYTF. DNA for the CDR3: TGTGCCAGTAACGGCCCCTGGGGTGGCTACACCTTC.

The CDR3 is CASRETSGSRNEQFF. CDR3 coding DNA: TGTGCCAGCAGGGAAACTAGCGGGAGTCGCAATGAGCAGTTCTTC. The chain joins TRBV6-1 to TRBJ2-1, with 11 bases that match TRBD2. Germline V gives CDR1 MNHNS, CDR2 SASEGT. V lost 6 bases and J lost 6; bases outside the gene matches: 7. This CDR3 is built from 15 residues.

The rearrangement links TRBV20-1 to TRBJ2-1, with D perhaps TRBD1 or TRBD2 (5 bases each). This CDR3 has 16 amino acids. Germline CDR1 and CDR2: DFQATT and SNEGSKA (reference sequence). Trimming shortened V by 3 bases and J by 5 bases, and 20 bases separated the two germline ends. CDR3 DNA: TGCAGTGCTAGTCCCGGGTGGGCTAGGGGAGACAATGAGCAGTTCTTC. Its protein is CSASPGWARGDNEQFF.

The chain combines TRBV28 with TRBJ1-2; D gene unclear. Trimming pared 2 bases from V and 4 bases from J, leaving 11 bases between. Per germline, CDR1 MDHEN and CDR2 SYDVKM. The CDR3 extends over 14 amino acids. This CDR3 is CASSLRIPAYGYTF. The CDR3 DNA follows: TGTGCCAGCAGTTTACGGATTCCGGCCTATGGCTACACCTTC.

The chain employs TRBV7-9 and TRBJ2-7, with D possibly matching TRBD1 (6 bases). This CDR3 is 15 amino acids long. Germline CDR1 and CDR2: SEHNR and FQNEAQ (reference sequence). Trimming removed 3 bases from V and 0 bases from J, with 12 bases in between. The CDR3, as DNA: TGTGCCAGCAGCTTCCAAAGGGGGTCCTCCTACGAGCAGTACTTC. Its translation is CASSFQRGSSYEQYF.

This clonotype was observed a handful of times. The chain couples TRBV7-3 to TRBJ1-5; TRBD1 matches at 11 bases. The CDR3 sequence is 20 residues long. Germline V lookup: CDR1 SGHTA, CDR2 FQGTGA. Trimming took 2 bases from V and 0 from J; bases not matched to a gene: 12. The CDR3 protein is CASSLGSGQGVFLSNQPQHF. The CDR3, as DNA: TGTGCCAGCAGCTTAGGTTCGGGACAGGGGGTTTTCCTTAGCAATCAGCCCCAGCATTTT.